This T cell receptor (beta chain) was captured by sequencing in a study of blood T cell repertoires in COVID-19. The overall study: Some COVID-19 samples were acute and others convalescent; all came from the United States, Italy and Spain. T cells, B-cell-depleted T cells, or PBMCs supplied cDNA or gDNA.

Study processing details: It was from reference gene primer amplification that nucleated cell counts were estimated. Sequenced by immunoSEQ multiplex PCR; TCRdb stores in-frame clones only, minus some. The V and J calls and clone size come from that table; D and trimming were worked out from the DNA. This table has over 45,000 clones, more than 85% appearing once. This clonotype was obtained from a man aged 45-65 years with acute or convalescent COVID-19. The sequenced sample consisted of peripheral blood.

DNA of the CDR3: TGTGCCTGGAGTGGTAACAGGGCGGGGAACACTGAAGCTTTCTTT. This codes for CAWSGNRAGNTEAFF. This rearrangement joins TRBV30 to TRBJ1-1, with D perhaps matching TRBD1 (6 bases). V shed 1 base and J shed 1 base, with 13 bases lying between them. The germline gives CDR1 GTSNPN, CDR2 SVGIG (reference sequence). The CDR3 is made up of 15 amino acids.